Following are 32 T cell receptor beta chains from one sample sequenced in a study of T cell responses to AZD1222 COVID-19 vaccine. TCRdb's table, derived via immunoSEQ multiplex PCR, lists solely in-frame clones and lacks some. The table lists approximately 80,000 clones, roughly 90% of them singletons, with 24% in the top ten. Here the sequenced sample was peripheral blood, taken on day 0 of AZD1222 vaccination. These receptors all come from an adult in good health.

This clone occurred a few times. This chain uses TRBV7-8 with TRBJ2-7; 8 bases map to TRBD2. J gave up 3 bases and V 2 bases, and 6 bases lay outside the gene matches. Germline loops: CDR1 SGHVS, CDR2 FQNEAQ. The length of the CDR3 is 15 residues. This CDR3 reads CASSLSRGGVYEQYF. The DNA for the CDR3 is TGTGCCAGCAGCTTAAGTCGGGGGGGAGTCTACGAGCAGTACTTC.

This clone came up once. This chain joins TRBV18 and TRBJ2-7, with D possibly being TRBD2 (5 bases). CDR1 is KGHSH, CDR2 LQKENI, per germline. Trimming pared 3 bases from V and 7 bases from J, leaving 10 bases between. The CDR3 is 12 residues long. The CDR3 spells CASSPSTGEQYF. CDR3 nucleotide sequence: TGTGCCAGCTCACCCTCGACGGGAGAGCAGTACTTC.

CDR3 loop: CASSQAGRGYGYTF. The CDR3 DNA is TGTGCCAGCAGCCAAGCGGGCCGTGGCTATGGCTACACCTTC. The chain is built from TRBV3-1 (or the pseudogene TRBV3-2) and TRBJ1-2; the D is unclear. CDR3 size: 14 residues. Germline V gene sequence: CDR1 LGHDT, CDR2 YNNKEL (reference sequence). V gave up 1 base and J gave up 4 bases, with 10 bases separating them.

The chain carries TRBV9 and TRBJ2-7, with D possibly TRBD2 on 5 matching bases. The ends were cut back, 4 bases at V and 0 bases at J, with 14 bases in the middle. The CDR3 length is 15 residues. Germline values: CDR1 SGDLS, CDR2 YYNGEE. The CDR3 DNA follows: TGTGCCAGCAGCCAGAGCGCGGGCGTCTCCTACGAGCAGTACTTC. As protein: CASSQSAGVSYEQYF. Filled out from reference TRBV9 and TRBJ2-7, the complete variable domain reads DSGVTQTPKHLITATGQRVTLRCSPRSGDLSVYWYQQSLDQGLQFLIQYYNGEERAKGNILERFSAQQFPDLHSELNLSSLELGDSALYFCASSQSAGVSYEQYFGPGTRLTVT.

The gene calls are TRBV11-2 and TRBJ1-1, with D perhaps matching TRBD1 (5 bases). CDR1 is SGHAT and CDR2 is FQNNGV in the germline V gene. The CDR3 spans 14 residues. Trimming cost V 5 bases and J 7 bases, with 17 bases left between them. CDR3 sequence: CASSPGREGVEAFF. Written as DNA, the CDR3 is TGTGCCAGCAGCCCCGGCAGGGAGGGAGTTGAAGCTTTCTTT.

The CDR3 DNA follows: TGTGCCAGCAGCGGAAATGGCTACACCTTC. It encodes CASSGNGYTF. The chain uses TRBV28 and TRBJ1-2; D remains unclear. Trimming cost V 6 bases and J 6 bases, with 5 bases left between them. CDR1 MDHEN and CDR2 SYDVKM come from the germline V gene. The CDR3 covers 10 residues.

The chain combines TRBV27 with TRBJ2-3, with D unresolved. The germline gives CDR1 MNHEY, CDR2 SMNVEV (reference sequence). The CDR3 sequence is 16 residues long. V lost 6 bases, J lost 0 bases, and 16 bases lay in between. DNA of the CDR3: TGTGCCAGCAGGTGGGCCTCTCGTGCTAGCACAGATACGCAGTATTTT. Encoded protein: CASRWASRASTDTQYF.

This chain connects TRBV14 to TRBJ1-6; 9 positions match TRBD1. This CDR3 spans 16 amino acids. Germline lookup yields CDR1 SGHDN and CDR2 FVKESK. Germline trimming cut 5 bases from V and 5 bases from J; bases unmatched to any gene: 7. CDR3 nucleotide sequence: TGTGCCAGCAGCACCAACAGGGGGCGAGATAATTCACCCCTCCACTTT. It is translated as CASSTNRGRDNSPLHF.

CDR3 DNA sequence: TGTGCCTGGAGCAGACTAGCGGGATCAGGCTCCTACAATGAGCAGTTCTTC. It specifies CAWSRLAGSGSYNEQFF. The chain carries TRBV30 and TRBJ2-1, with 11 bases aligning to TRBD2. V dropped 3 bases and J dropped 0; count of bases not matched to a gene: 7. The germline CDR1 and CDR2 sequences are GTSNPN and SVGIG (reference sequence). This CDR3 is built from 17 residues.

V usage is TRBV27 and J usage is TRBJ2-5; D gene unclear. CDR3 size: 15 residues. Between the trimmed V and J ends, which lost 0 bases and 2 bases, there was a span of 10 bases. The V gene's germline CDR1 is MNHEY and CDR2 SMNVEV (reference sequence). CDR3 loop: CASSLSARWQETQYF. As DNA, the CDR3 is TGTGCCAGCAGTTTATCGGCGCGGTGGCAAGAGACCCAGTACTTC.

V gene TRBV30 combines with J gene TRBJ1-2; 7 bases map to TRBD1. The CDR3 is 13 residues long. CDR1 and CDR2 (germline): GTSNPN, SVGIG (reference sequence). V lost 4 bases and J lost 0; bases outside the gene matches: 2. The CDR3, as DNA: TGTGCCTGGACCAGGGGGGCTAACTATGGCTACACCTTC. As protein: CAWTRGANYGYTF. Together with reference TRBV30 and TRBJ1-2, the CDR3 gives the full variable domain: SQTIHQWPATLVQPVGSPLSLECTVEGTSNPNLYWYRQAAGRGLQLLFYSVGIGQISSEVPQNLSASRPQDRQFILSSKKLLLSDSGFYLCAWTRGANYGYTFGSGTRLTVV.

The genes are TRBV15 and TRBJ1-5; 9 bases are shared with TRBD1. The germline V gene encodes CDR1 LNHNV and CDR2 YYDKDF (reference sequence). Unmatched junction bases numbered 6, after V lost 5 bases and J lost 4 bases. This CDR3 has 15 residues. DNA of the CDR3: TGTGCCACCAGCGGAGCCGGGACAGGGAATCAGCCCCAGCATTTT. Its translation: CATSGAGTGNQPQHF.

This clone has just one count. The chain has TRBV4-1 and TRBJ2-7, with D unresolved. V lost 0 bases and J lost 6, with 12 bases in between. The germline gives CDR1 MGHRA, CDR2 YSYEKL. The CDR3 has 14 residues. This chain's CDR3 is CASSQDDFASEQYF. Here the CDR3 DNA reads TGCGCCAGCAGCCAAGATGACTTCGCCTCCGAGCAGTACTTC.

This CDR3 reads CSVEVTGIYEQYF. The CDR3, as DNA: TGCAGCGTGGAGGTAACGGGGATCTACGAGCAGTACTTC. V and J are TRBV29-1 and TRBJ2-7; TRBD2 might be the D (5 bases). The germline gives CDR1 SQVTM, CDR2 ANQGSEA. V shed 6 bases and J shed 3 bases, with 15 bases lying between them. The CDR3 runs 13 residues.

The genes are TRBV7-9 and TRBJ1-5; D is possibly TRBD1 (5 bases). Per the germline V gene, CDR1 is SEHNR and CDR2 is FQNEAQ (reference sequence). The germline V and J ends were trimmed by 5 bases and 7 bases, with 12 bases remaining between them. CDR3 size: 13 residues. CDR3 in amino acids: CASSLNRGQPQHF. Written as DNA, the CDR3 is TGTGCCAGCAGCCTTAACCGGGGGCAGCCCCAGCATTTT.

This chain links TRBV4-1 with TRBJ2-4; 11 bases align to TRBD2. The trim removed 1 base at V and 3 bases at J, leaving 8 bases unmatched. Germline V CDR1 and CDR2: MGHRA, YSYEKL. This CDR3 spans 18 amino acids. The CDR3 DNA sequence: TGCGCCAGCAGCCAAGCCACTAGCGGGAGCTCTGGCAAAAACATTCAGTACTTC. The encoded protein is CASSQATSGSSGKNIQYF.

This sequence joins TRBV6-5 and TRBJ1-4, with unresolved D. The CDR3 length is 15 residues. V was pared by 0 bases and J by 8 bases, with 13 bases between. Per germline, CDR1 MNHEY and CDR2 SVGAGI. Written as DNA, the CDR3 is TGTGCCAGCAGTTACTCGGGTCCGAGGGAGGAAAAACTGTTTTTT. Its translation: CASSYSGPREEKLFF.

V is TRBV19 and J is TRBJ1-4; D is undetermined. The CDR3 covers 16 residues. Germline V lookup: CDR1 LNHDA, CDR2 SQIVND (reference sequence). V lost 3 bases and J 4 bases, leaving 15 bases between the germline ends. CDR3 amino acids: CASSMGTGRYNEKLFF. In DNA, the CDR3 is TGTGCCAGTAGTATGGGCACCGGGAGATATAATGAAAAACTGTTTTTT.

This sequence joins TRBV7-9 and TRBJ2-3, with D possibly TRBD1 on 5 matching bases. Trimming took 2 bases from V and 1 from J, leaving 10 bases between them. The CDR3 sequence is 15 residues long. CDR1 is SEHNR, CDR2 FQNEAQ, per germline (reference sequence). This chain's CDR3 is CASSLPGFRTDTQYF. In DNA form, the CDR3 reads TGTGCCAGCAGCTTACCAGGGTTCCGCACAGATACGCAGTATTTT.

The chain has TRBV29-1 and TRBJ2-3, with D possibly matching TRBD2 (6 bases). Germline CDR1 reads SQVTM; CDR2 reads ANQGSEA. V lost 6 bases and J 2 bases, leaving 12 bases between the germline ends. The CDR3 extends over 13 amino acids. This chain's CDR3 is CSVGGVDTDTQYF. The CDR3 bases are TGCAGCGTGGGAGGAGTAGACACAGATACGCAGTATTTT.

CDR3 loop: CASSQHAGLQETQYF. DNA of the CDR3: TGTGCCAGCAGCCAACACGCAGGTCTTCAAGAGACCCAGTACTTC. The chain recombines TRBV3-1 (or the pseudogene TRBV3-2) with TRBJ2-5, with unresolved D. This CDR3 region has 15 residues. Trimming stripped 2 bases from V and 2 bases from J, with 12 bases between. Germline loops: CDR1 LGHDT, CDR2 YNNKEL (reference sequence).

CDR3 residues: CASSPEDSYNSPLHF. In nucleotides, the CDR3 is TGTGCCAGTAGTCCGGAAGACTCCTATAATTCACCCCTCCACTTT. This rearrangement joins TRBV19 to TRBJ1-6; no firm D call. CDR3 length equals 15 residues. Germline V gene lookup returns CDR1 LNHDA and CDR2 SQIVND (reference sequence). Trimming cost V 5 bases and J 0 bases, with 8 bases left between them. The full variable domain, in which reference TRBV19 and TRBJ1-6 provide the parts outside the CDR3, is DGGITQSPKYLFRKEGQNVTLSCEQNLNHDAMYWYRQDPGQGLRLIYYSQIVNDFQKGDIAEGYSVSREKKESFPLTVTSAQKNPTAFYLCASSPEDSYNSPLHFGNGTRLTVT.

This sequence joins TRBV7-6 and TRBJ1-5, with D unresolved. The length of the CDR3 is 15 residues. V lost 2 bases and J lost 4, with 12 bases in between. The germline CDR1 and CDR2 sequences are SGHVS and FNYEAQ. The CDR3 region is CASSLSIGYNQPQHF. The CDR3 DNA reads TGTGCCAGCAGCTTAAGTATAGGTTATAATCAGCCCCAGCATTTT. The full variable domain, rest sourced from reference TRBV7-6 and TRBJ1-5, is GAGVSQSPRYKVTKRGQDVALRCDPISGHVSLYWYRQALGQGPEFLTYFNYEAQQDKSGLPNDRFSAERPEGSISTLTIQRTEQRDSAMYRCASSLSIGYNQPQHFGDGTRLSIL.

V and J are TRBV28 and TRBJ1-2, with 8 bases lining up with TRBD1. The ends lost 5 bases at V and 6 bases at J; junction bases unmatched: 17. The germline gives CDR1 MDHEN, CDR2 SYDVKM. There are 17 residues in the CDR3. The CDR3 region is CASSAPRRQGAFNGYTF. CDR3 nucleotide sequence: TGTGCCAGCAGTGCCCCCCGCCGGCAGGGGGCGTTCAATGGCTACACCTTC.

The V and J genes are TRBV6-5 and TRBJ2-7; 10 nucleotides match TRBD1. CDR3 size: 16 residues. CDR1 and CDR2 from the germline V gene are MNHEY and SVGAGI. J lost 2 bases, V lost 2 bases, and 6 bases had no gene match. Written as DNA, the CDR3 is TGTGCCAGCAGTTACATAGGACAGGGGGTTGCCTACGAGCAGTACTTC. It is translated as CASSYIGQGVAYEQYF.

The V and J genes are TRBV6-5 and TRBJ2-1; no definite D call. Trimming left V 0 bases short and J 6 bases short, with 15 bases between. The CDR3 consists of 16 residues. CDR1 is MNHEY, CDR2 SVGAGI, per germline. The CDR3 coding sequence is TGTGCCAGCAGTTACTCGGGCAGGCAGCGCTTCAATGAGCAGTTCTTC. Translating it yields CASSYSGRQRFNEQFF.

This chain uses TRBV28 with TRBJ2-7, with 8 bases lining up with TRBD2. Per the germline V gene, CDR1 is MDHEN and CDR2 is SYDVKM. The CDR3 runs 15 residues. The V and J ends lost 4 bases and 3 bases, in that order; junction bases with no gene match: 8. DNA of the CDR3: TGTGCCAGCAGTTCCGGGGGGGTCCCCGGCTACGAGCAGTACTTC. The encoded protein is CASSSGGVPGYEQYF.

This chain connects TRBV4-2 to TRBJ1-2; the D gene is possibly TRBD1 (6 bases). Per the germline V gene, CDR1 is LGHNA and CDR2 is YNFKEQ. V lost 0 bases and J 4 bases, leaving 9 bases between the germline ends. This CDR3 spans 14 amino acids. CDR3: CASSQDRGGYGYTF. The CDR3 DNA follows: TGTGCCAGCAGCCAAGACAGGGGAGGCTATGGCTACACCTTC.

CDR3 nucleotide sequence: TGTGCCAGCAGCCTTTCTTCCTACAATGAGCAGTTCTTC. This sequence encodes CASSLSSYNEQFF. V gene TRBV11-3 combines with J gene TRBJ2-1, with D unclear. V was shortened by 5 bases and J by 1 base, with 6 bases between the two germline ends. Looked up from germline, CDR1 is SGHNT and CDR2 is YENEEA. The CDR3 is 13 residues long.

The rearrangement joins TRBV18 to TRBJ1-1, with D possibly being TRBD1 (6 bases). V dropped 2 bases and J dropped 3 bases, with 16 bases sitting between them. This CDR3 is 16 amino acids long. Germline CDR1 and CDR2: KGHSH and LQKENI. CDR3: CASSPRGGGYDTEAFF. The DNA of the CDR3 is TGTGCCAGCTCACCAAGAGGGGGGGGTTACGACACTGAAGCTTTCTTT.

The genes are TRBV16 and TRBJ1-4, with 9 bases identical to TRBD1. V lost 4 bases, J lost 8 bases, and 11 bases stayed unmatched. This CDR3 is 16 amino acids long. Germline V gene data show CDR1 as KGHSY and CDR2 as FQNENV. The CDR3 nucleotides are TGTGCCAGCAGCCGGACTCGGGACAGGGCTTACGAAAAACTGTTTTTT. Its protein is CASSRTRDRAYEKLFF. The variable domain in full, with the rest retrieved from reference TRBV16 and TRBJ1-4, is GEEVAQTPKHLVRGEGQKAKLYCAPIKGHSYVFWYQQVLKNEFKFLISFQNENVFDETGMPKERFSAKCLPNSPCSLEIQATKLEDSAVYFCASSRTRDRAYEKLFFGSGTQLSVL.

The chain carries TRBV11-3 and TRBJ2-7; no clear D gene. V was trimmed by 4 bases and J by 7 bases, leaving 11 bases between them. Germline assignment: CDR1 SGHNT and CDR2 YENEEA. The CDR3 runs 12 residues. CDR3 in amino acids: CASSSGVGEQYF. In DNA form, the CDR3 reads TGTGCCAGCAGCTCTGGGGTGGGAGAGCAGTACTTC.